This is a list of T cell receptor beta chains from one sample in a study of T cells in localized non-small cell lung cancer. The repertoire was sequenced with immunoSEQ multiplex PCR; TCRdb's copy has only in-frame clones and lacks some. In the table there are fewer than 3,000 clones, roughly 33% of which are singletons. The sample in question was normal lung tissue next to the tumor, obtained before any cancer treatment. The receptors were gathered from a man aged 40 to 70 with stage I lung adenocarcinoma. CDR3s include the opening cysteine and the closing phenylalanine or tryptophan.

V,CDR3
TRBV30,CAFSSGRTSSYNEQFF
TRBV10-3,CATQGGIYGYTF
TRBV11-3,CASSLVLAGHTDTQYF
TRBV6-8,CASSYSIQSGYSYEQYF
TRBV29-1,CSVVRGAGNTIYF
TRBV14,CASSQRTGWNTEAFF
TRBV12-5,CASGLSTGSEQFF
TRBV19,CASSLGRGPLNEKLFF
TRBV6-1,CASSEEGLATGELFF
TRBV7-2,CASSPDREWVGELFF
TRBV18,CASSRRQDDTEAFF
TRBV6-8,CASNALGVNNEQFF
TRBV30,CAWSSPSVGTGGGFYEQYF
TRBV9,CASRIWQNTEAFF
TRBV6-8,CASSRGQALTGNTIYF
TRBV15,CATSRDNSGGQETQYF
TRBV12-5,CASGTTDTQYF
TRBV30,CAADTGGGWTQYF
TRBV18,CASSSIPQGFSGNTIYF
TRBV5-1,CASSLVLAGYQETQYF
TRBV7-8,CASSFDRGETYEQYF
TRBV19,CASSGLAGADTQYF
TRBV11-3,CASLGTQGAYGYTF
TRBV14,CASSEQQGGRGTQYF
TRBV9,CASSIGLAPNEQFF
TRBV9,CASSVTLSGTGTANTQYF
TRBV30,CAWSRRVDQPQHF
TRBV18,CASSLRQGSTDTQYF
TRBV6-8,CASSFTSNTEAFF
TRBV28,CASRTPFSGNTIYF
TRBV9,CASSALSTGAVTEAFF
TRBV9,CASSSSGLAKNIQYF
TRBV6-8,CASNSGQKSTYEQYF
TRBV11-3,CASSTGLSGANVLTF
TRBV30,CAWSGQGATGEQYF
TRBV9,CASSAVDFTDTQYF
TRBV29-1,CSVPTGSYGYTF
TRBV16,CASSQIWGSSQPQHF
TRBV28,CASSLSGTGTDTQYF
TRBV6-8,CASREYGGRVMRNTGELFF
TRBV6-8,CASSPKGDIQYF
TRBV7-8,CASSLDHGVWGSNQPQHF
TRBV29-1,CSVTFNPTDTQYF
TRBV6-8,CASKSQGGSSYNEQFF
TRBV12-1,CASSFAPSGASSYEQYF
TRBV1,CASSQDGTRALLGETQYF
TRBV11-3,CASSLKVGTSGNNEQFF
TRBV18,CASSSLPGSQETQYF